Presented here are 9 T cell receptor beta chains from one specimen sequenced in a study of OX40 agonist ivuxolimab in advanced cancers. Clones were sequenced by immunoSEQ multiplex PCR, and TCRdb holds only the in-frame ones, with some missing. The table has just over 50,000 clones, roughly four fifths seen once. Sequencing used CD4+ or CD8+ T cells sorted from blood, obtained in a trial of the OX40 agonist ivuxolimab. The receptors were gathered from an adult with an advanced solid tumor such as melanoma, head and neck, liver or kidney cancer.

The chain is built from TRBV7-2 and TRBJ1-3; D remains unclear. This CDR3 has 15 residues. Germline values: CDR1 SGHTA, CDR2 FQGNSA. V was trimmed by 1 base and J by 0 bases, leaving 7 bases between them. CDR3 sequence (DNA): TGTGCCAGCAGCTTAGAGCCCTTCTCTGGAAACACCATATATTTT. Its protein product is CASSLEPFSGNTIYF.

This chain's CDR3 is CASRLAAYEQYF. The CDR3 DNA follows: TGTGCCAGCAGACTAGCGGCCTACGAGCAGTACTTC. The genes are TRBV2 and TRBJ2-7; 8 bases match TRBD2. J lost 2 bases, V lost 6 bases, and 0 bases had no gene match. This CDR3 has 12 residues. The germline V gene has CDR1 SNHLY and CDR2 FYNNEI.

This chain uses TRBV5-1 with TRBJ1-2; D is ambiguous. The ends were cut back, 4 bases at V and 4 bases at J, with 11 bases in the middle. CDR3 length: 13 amino acids. Per germline, CDR1 SGHRS and CDR2 YFSETQ. CDR3 DNA sequence: TGCGCCAGCAGCGTAGCTGTGGGCTATGGCTACACCTTC. Its protein product is CASSVAVGYGYTF.

This chain connects TRBV11-2 to TRBJ2-7; D gene unclear. V was clipped by 4 bases and J by 0 bases, with 10 bases between them. The CDR3 runs to 14 residues. The germline V gene has CDR1 SGHAT and CDR2 FQNNGV. For the CDR3, the DNA is TGTGCCAGCAGCTACCTGGTAAGCTCCTACGAGCAGTACTTC. This encodes CASSYLVSSYEQYF.

The gene calls are TRBV7-3 and TRBJ1-6; TRBD1 matches at 7 bases. This CDR3 is built from 16 residues. Trimming removed 5 bases from V and 3 bases from J; junction bases left unmatched: 7. The germline gives CDR1 SGHTA, CDR2 FQGTGA. DNA of the CDR3: TGTGCCAGCAGCCAACGGACAGGCCTCTATAATTCACCCCTCCACTTT. It codes for CASSQRTGLYNSPLHF. The full variable domain, with the rest looked up from reference TRBV7-3 and TRBJ1-6, is GAGVSQTPSNKVTEKGKYVELRCDPISGHTALYWYRQSLGQGPEFLIYFQGTGAADDSGLPNDRFFAVRPEGSVSTLKIQRTERGDSAVYLCASSQRTGLYNSPLHFGNGTRLTVT.

The chain carries TRBV6-5 and TRBJ2-6; unclear D gene. CDR3 length equals 15 residues. V was clipped by 1 base and J by 0 bases, with 4 bases between them. Germline assignment: CDR1 MNHEY and CDR2 SVGAGI. The CDR3 nucleotides are TGTGCCAGCAGTTACTGGGACTCTGGGGCCAACGTCCTGACTTTC. Translating gives CASSYWDSGANVLTF.

This clone was detected once. V usage is TRBV27 and J usage is TRBJ2-7, with TRBD1 matching 8 bases. CDR1 and CDR2 from the germline V gene are MNHEY and SMNVEV (reference sequence). V gave up 0 bases and J gave up 0 bases; unmatched junction bases: 1. This CDR3 has 15 amino acids. CDR3 DNA: TGTGCCAGCAGTTTATCGGACAGGGCCTCCTACGAGCAGTACTTC. This translates into CASSLSDRASYEQYF.

The V gene is TRBV7-8, the J gene TRBJ1-2; D call uncertain. CDR3 length: 14 residues. Germline-derived CDR1 and CDR2 are SGHVS and FQNEAQ. Trimming took 4 bases from V and 1 from J, leaving 10 bases between them. The CDR3 nucleotides read TGTGCCAGCAGCTCCTCGACCGTTAACTATGGCTACACCTTC. This sequence encodes CASSSSTVNYGYTF. The whole variable domain, remainder taken from reference TRBV7-8 and TRBJ1-2, is GAGVSQSPRYKVAKRGQDVALRCDPISGHVSLFWYQQALGQGPEFLTYFQNEAQLDKSGLPSDRFFAERPEGSVSTLKIQRTQQEDSAVYLCASSSSTVNYGYTFGSGTRLTVV.

This sequence joins TRBV9 and TRBJ2-2, with unresolved D. CDR1 and CDR2 (germline): SGDLS, YYNGEE. The CDR3 is made up of 12 amino acids. Trimming removed 0 bases from V and 5 bases from J, with 2 bases in between. The CDR3 nucleotides read TGTGCCAGCAGCGTAGGTACCGGGGAGCTGTTTTTT. Amino acids: CASSVGTGELFF.